Listed below are T cell receptor beta chains from one sample, sequenced in a study of T cell repertoires in cytomegalovirus infection. Each CDR3 protein is one row after TCRdb ran MiXCR on the reads. The data show roughly 77,000 distinct CDR3 sequences, 4% seen once. Sequencing was performed on PBMCs. Every receptor here comes from a human donor in good health (CMV status not recorded). Some clones in this sample may be carry-over from other donors' samples. Both conserved end residues are part of each CDR3. D genes are given only for firm matches. The size field reads once, few, many or a size class.

V gene	J gene	D gene	clone size	CDR3 DNA	CDR3 protein
TRBV7-2	TRBJ2-1	TRBD1	many	TGTGCCAGCAGCTTAAGCCTCAGGGGGCTAAATGAGCAGTTCTTC	CASSLSLRGLNEQFF
TRBV4-2	TRBJ1-6	NA	many	TGTGCCAGCAGCCAAGAGGGGGCAGCTAATAATTCACCCCTCCACTTT	CASSQEGAANNSPLHF
TRBV28	TRBJ2-1	TRBD2	many	TGTGCCAGCCGACTAGCGGGAGTCGTCAATGAGCAGTTCTTC	CASRLAGVVNEQFF
TRBV7-2	TRBJ2-5	NA	many	TGTGCCAGCATCCCTCCCCCATTGTCCGCAGGGGGGCTTCAAGAGACCCAGTACTTC	CASIPPPLSAGGLQETQYF
TRBV11-2	TRBJ1-5	NA	many	TGTGCCAGCAGCTTAGGAGGGGGGGTTCAGCCCCAGCATTTT	CASSLGGGVQPQHF
TRBV7-2	TRBJ2-6	NA	many	TGTGCCAGCAGCTTGAGCTCTGGGGCCAACGTCCTGACTTTC	CASSLSSGANVLTF
TRBV10-3	TRBJ2-2	TRBD1	many	TGTGCCATCAGAGCCGGGACAGAGACCGGGGAGCTGTTTTTT	CAIRAGTETGELFF
TRBV6-2/TRBV6-3	TRBJ1-5	NA	many	TGTGCCAGCAGTGTACCCGGTGGGGTTCAGCCCCAGCATTTT	CASSVPGGVQPQHF
TRBV7-2	TRBJ2-7	NA	many	TGTGCCAGCAGCCGCCCCCCGGGGAAGAGTCCCTACGAGCAGTACTTC	CASSRPPGKSPYEQYF
TRBV28	TRBJ1-5	NA	many	TGTGCCAGCAGTTTATTGTACAATCAGCCCCAGCATTTT	CASSLLYNQPQHF
TRBV7-2	TRBJ1-5	NA	many	TGTGCCAGCAGCTTAATAGATAATCAGCCCCAGCATTTT	CASSLIDNQPQHF
TRBV7-2	TRBJ2-1	TRBD2	many	TGTGCCAGCAGCTTAGAGTACGGGAGGACTGTCGATGAGCAGTTCTTC	CASSLEYGRTVDEQFF
TRBV19	TRBJ1-1	TRBD1	many	TGTGCCAGTAGTATCCGAGGACAGGGGAACACTGAAGCTTTCTTT	CASSIRGQGNTEAFF
TRBV11-1	TRBJ1-1	NA	many	TGTGCCAGCAGATCCACGAGCCAAAAAATGAACACTGAAGCTTTCTTT	CASRSTSQKMNTEAFF
TRBV12-3/TRBV12-4	TRBJ2-1	NA	many	TGTGCCAGCAGACCTAACACCGTGTATGGATCCAATGAGCAGTTCTTC	CASRPNTVYGSNEQFF
TRBV7-2	TRBJ2-7	TRBD1	many	TGTGCCAGCAGCTTACAACAGGGGGCTCGATATGAGCAGTACTTC	CASSLQQGARYEQYF
TRBV7-2	TRBJ1-2	NA	many	TGTGCCAGCAGCTTAGGACCAGTCACCTATGGCTACACCTTC	CASSLGPVTYGYTF
TRBV7-2	TRBJ2-1	NA	many	TGTGCCAGCCGAATGTACGGGCCCAGCTCCTACAATGAGCAGTTCTTC	CASRMYGPSSYNEQFF
TRBV7-2	TRBJ2-1	TRBD2	few	TGTGCCAGCAGCTTTGGACTAGCGGAATACAATGAGCAGTTCTTC	CASSFGLAEYNEQFF
TRBV11-2	TRBJ2-2	TRBD1	many	TGTGCCAGCAGCCTCCGGGACAGTAGGTCGTTGGGGGAGCTGTTTTTT	CASSLRDSRSLGELFF
TRBV7-4	TRBJ1-2	NA	many	TGTGCCAGCAGCCTTAGAGGAGCGGCTAACTATGGCTACACCTTC	CASSLRGAANYGYTF
TRBV7-2	TRBJ1-1	NA	many	TGTGCCAGCAGCTTAGCGCGGAAGGGCTTACACACTGAAGCTTTCTTT	CASSLARKGLHTEAFF
TRBV7-2	TRBJ1-2	NA	many	TGTGCCAGCAGTCGGGGTCGGGGTATTGAGGGCTACACCTTC	CASSRGRGIEGYTF
TRBV7-2	TRBJ1-1	TRBD1	many	TGTGCCAGCAGCCCGGACAGGGATCGCACTGAAGCTTTCTTT	CASSPDRDRTEAFF
TRBV5-5	TRBJ2-7	NA	many	TGTGCCAGCAGCGCACGAACAGGAGCTTCCTACGAGCAGTACTTC	CASSARTGASYEQYF
TRBV7-2	TRBJ1-5	NA	many	TGTGCCAGCAACTCGGGTGTGTTTGGAAATCAGCCCCAGCATTTT	CASNSGVFGNQPQHF
TRBV7-3	TRBJ2-7	NA	many	TGTGCCAGCAGCCCTTCAGGGAACTCCTACGAGCAGTACTTC	CASSPSGNSYEQYF
TRBV29-1	TRBJ2-7	NA	many	TGCAGCGTTGGCGGGGGCCGGAACGAGCAGTACTTC	CSVGGGRNEQYF
TRBV6-2/TRBV6-3	TRBJ2-7	NA	many	TGTGCCAGCAGTTACAAGCGGAACACTCCAACCTACGAGCAGTACTTC	CASSYKRNTPTYEQYF
TRBV9	TRBJ2-7	TRBD1	many	TGTGCCAGCAGCGTAAGGGGACAGGGGGTACACGAGCAGTACTTC	CASSVRGQGVHEQYF
TRBV12-3/TRBV12-4	TRBJ2-5	TRBD1	many	TGTGCCAGCAGTCCAGGACAGGGGGATCAAGAGACCCAGTACTTC	CASSPGQGDQETQYF
TRBV6-1	TRBJ2-4	NA	many	TGTGCCAGCAGCTCGGTGCCCCCAAGGAACATTCAGTACTTC	CASSSVPPRNIQYF